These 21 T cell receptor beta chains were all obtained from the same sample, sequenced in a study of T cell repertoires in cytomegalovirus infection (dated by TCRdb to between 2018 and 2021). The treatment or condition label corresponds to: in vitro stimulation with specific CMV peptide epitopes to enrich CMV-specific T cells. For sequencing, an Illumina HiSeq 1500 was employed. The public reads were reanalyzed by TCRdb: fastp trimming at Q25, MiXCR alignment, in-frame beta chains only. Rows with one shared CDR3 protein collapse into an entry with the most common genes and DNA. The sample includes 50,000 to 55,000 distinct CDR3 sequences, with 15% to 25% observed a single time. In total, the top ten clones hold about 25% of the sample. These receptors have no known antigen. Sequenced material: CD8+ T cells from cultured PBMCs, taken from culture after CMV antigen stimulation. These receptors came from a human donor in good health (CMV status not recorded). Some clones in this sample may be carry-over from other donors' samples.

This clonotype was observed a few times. The CDR3 spells CASSLVAVPVDGYTF. The DNA of the CDR3 is TGTGCCAGCAGCTTAGTAGCAGTTCCGGTTGATGGCTACACCTTC. The chain has TRBV7-2 and TRBJ1-2; D is undetermined. This CDR3 contains 15 residues. Germline-derived CDR1 and CDR2 are SGHTA and FQGNSA. With 1 base removed from V and 6 bases from J, the gap between germline ends came to 15 bases.

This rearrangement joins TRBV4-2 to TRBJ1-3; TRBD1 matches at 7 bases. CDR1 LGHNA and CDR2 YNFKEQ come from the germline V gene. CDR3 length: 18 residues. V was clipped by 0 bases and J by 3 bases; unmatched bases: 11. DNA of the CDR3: TGTGCCAGCAGCCAAGAGAGGGGGACAGCGGATCGTGGAAACACCATATATTTT. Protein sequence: CASSQERGTADRGNTIYF.

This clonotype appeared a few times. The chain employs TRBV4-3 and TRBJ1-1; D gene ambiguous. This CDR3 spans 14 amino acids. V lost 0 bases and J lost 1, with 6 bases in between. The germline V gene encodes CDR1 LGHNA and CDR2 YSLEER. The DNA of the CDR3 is TGCGCCAGCAGCCAAGATCGCCGGAACACTGAAGCTTTCTTT. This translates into CASSQDRRNTEAFF.

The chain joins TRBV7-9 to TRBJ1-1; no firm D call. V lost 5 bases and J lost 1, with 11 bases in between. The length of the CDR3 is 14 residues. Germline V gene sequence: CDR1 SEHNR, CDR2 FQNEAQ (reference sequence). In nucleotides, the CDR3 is TGTGCCAGCAGCCCCCCTCAAGGGAACACTGAAGCTTTCTTT. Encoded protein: CASSPPQGNTEAFF.

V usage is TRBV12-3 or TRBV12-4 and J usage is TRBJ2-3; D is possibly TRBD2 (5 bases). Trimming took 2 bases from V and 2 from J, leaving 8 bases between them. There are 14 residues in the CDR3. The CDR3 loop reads CASSLRGLTDTQYF. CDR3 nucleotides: TGTGCCAGCAGTTTACGGGGTCTCACAGATACGCAGTATTTT.

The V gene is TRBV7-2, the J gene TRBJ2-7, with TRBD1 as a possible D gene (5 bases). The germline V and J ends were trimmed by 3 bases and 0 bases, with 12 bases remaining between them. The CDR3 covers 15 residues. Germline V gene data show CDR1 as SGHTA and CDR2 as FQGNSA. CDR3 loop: CASSFTGGSSYEQYF. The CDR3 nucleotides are TGTGCCAGCAGCTTTACAGGCGGAAGCTCCTACGAGCAGTACTTC.

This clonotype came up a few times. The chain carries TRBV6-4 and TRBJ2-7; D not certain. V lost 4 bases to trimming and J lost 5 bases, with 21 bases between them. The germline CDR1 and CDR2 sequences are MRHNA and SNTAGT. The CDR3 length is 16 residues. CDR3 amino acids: CASSVFSGSTLHEQYF. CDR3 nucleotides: TGTGCCAGCAGTGTCTTCTCCGGGTCCACCCTGCACGAGCAGTACTTC.

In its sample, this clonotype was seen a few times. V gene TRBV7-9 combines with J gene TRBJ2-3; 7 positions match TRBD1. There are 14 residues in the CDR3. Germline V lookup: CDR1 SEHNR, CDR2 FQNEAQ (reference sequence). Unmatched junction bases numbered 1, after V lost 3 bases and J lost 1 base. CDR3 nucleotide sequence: TGTGCCAGCAGCTTTACAGGGGGCACAGATACGCAGTATTTT. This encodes CASSFTGGTDTQYF.

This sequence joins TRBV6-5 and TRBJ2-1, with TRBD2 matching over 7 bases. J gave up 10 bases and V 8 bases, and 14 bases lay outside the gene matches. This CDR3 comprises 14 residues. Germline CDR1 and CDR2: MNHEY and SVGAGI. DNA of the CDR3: TGTGCCAGCGGAACGTTTGGGGGGGACGCGGAGCAGTTCTTC. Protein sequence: CASGTFGGDAEQFF.

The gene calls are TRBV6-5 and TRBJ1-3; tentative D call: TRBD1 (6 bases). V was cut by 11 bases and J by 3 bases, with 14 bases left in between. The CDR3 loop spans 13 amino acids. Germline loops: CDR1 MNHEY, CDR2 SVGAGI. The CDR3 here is CAASTGFGNTIYF. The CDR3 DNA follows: TGTGCCGCCTCAACAGGGTTTGGAAACACCATATATTTT.

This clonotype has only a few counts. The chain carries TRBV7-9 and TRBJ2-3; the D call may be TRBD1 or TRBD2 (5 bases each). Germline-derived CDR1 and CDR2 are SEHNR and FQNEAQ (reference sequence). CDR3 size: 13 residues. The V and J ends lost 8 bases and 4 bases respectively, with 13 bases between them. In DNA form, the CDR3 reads TGTGCCAGCCCTGGGGCTAGCCCAGATACGCAGTATTTT. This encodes CASPGASPDTQYF.

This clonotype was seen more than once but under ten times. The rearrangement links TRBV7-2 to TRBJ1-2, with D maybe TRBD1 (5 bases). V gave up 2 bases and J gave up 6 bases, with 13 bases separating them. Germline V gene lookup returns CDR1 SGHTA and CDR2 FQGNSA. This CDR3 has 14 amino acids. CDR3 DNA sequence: TGTGCCAGCAGCTTATACGACAGTTTTAATGGCTACACCTTC. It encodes CASSLYDSFNGYTF.

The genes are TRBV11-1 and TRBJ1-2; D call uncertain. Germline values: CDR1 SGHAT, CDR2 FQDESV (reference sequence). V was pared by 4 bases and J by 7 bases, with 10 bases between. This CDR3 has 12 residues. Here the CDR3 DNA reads TGTGCCAGCAGCTCGGTTAGCGGTGGCTACACCTTC. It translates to CASSSVSGGYTF.

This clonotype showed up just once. The CDR3 DNA follows: TGTGCCAGCAGCTTAGCAGACAGCCGGTATAATTCACCCCTCCACTTT. It translates to CASSLADSRYNSPLHF. The chain couples TRBV7-3 to TRBJ1-6, with D maybe TRBD1 (5 bases). The CDR3 is made up of 16 amino acids. CDR1 is SGHTA and CDR2 is FQGTGA in the germline V gene. Between the trimmed V and J ends, which lost 2 bases and 4 bases, there was a span of 12 bases.

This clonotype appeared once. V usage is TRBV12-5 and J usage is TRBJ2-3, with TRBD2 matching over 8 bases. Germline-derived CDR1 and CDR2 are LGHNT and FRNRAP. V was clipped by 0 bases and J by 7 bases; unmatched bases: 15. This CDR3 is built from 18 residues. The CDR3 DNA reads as TGTGCTAGTGGTTTGGTAGGCGCCGGGGGGGCGTTGAGCCATACGCAGTATTTT. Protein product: CASGLVGAGGALSHTQYF.

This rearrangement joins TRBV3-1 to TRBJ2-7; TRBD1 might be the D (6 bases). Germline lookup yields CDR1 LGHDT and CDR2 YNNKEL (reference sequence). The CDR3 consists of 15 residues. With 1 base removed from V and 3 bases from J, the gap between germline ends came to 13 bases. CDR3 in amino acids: CASSQGYREDYEQYF. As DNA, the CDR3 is TGTGCCAGCAGCCAAGGGTACAGGGAAGACTACGAGCAGTACTTC.

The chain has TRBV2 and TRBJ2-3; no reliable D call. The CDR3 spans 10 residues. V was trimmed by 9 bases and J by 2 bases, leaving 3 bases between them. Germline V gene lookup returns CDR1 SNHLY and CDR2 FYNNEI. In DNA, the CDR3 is TGTGCCAGAAACACAGATACGCAGTATTTT. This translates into CARNTDTQYF.

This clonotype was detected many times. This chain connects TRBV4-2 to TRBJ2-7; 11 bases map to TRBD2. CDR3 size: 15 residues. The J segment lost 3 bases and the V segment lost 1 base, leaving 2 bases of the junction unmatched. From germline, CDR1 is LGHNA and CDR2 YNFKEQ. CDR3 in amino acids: CASSQGLAGSYEQYF. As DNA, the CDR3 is TGTGCCAGCAGCCAAGGACTAGCGGGGAGCTACGAGCAGTACTTC.

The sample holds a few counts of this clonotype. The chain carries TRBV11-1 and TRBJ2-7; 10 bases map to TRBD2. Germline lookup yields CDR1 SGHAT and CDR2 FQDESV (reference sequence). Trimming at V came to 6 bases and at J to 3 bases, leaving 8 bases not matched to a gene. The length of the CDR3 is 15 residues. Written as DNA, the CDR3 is TGTGCCAGCAGTTTTAGGACTAGCGGACACTACGAGCAGTACTTC. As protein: CASSFRTSGHYEQYF.

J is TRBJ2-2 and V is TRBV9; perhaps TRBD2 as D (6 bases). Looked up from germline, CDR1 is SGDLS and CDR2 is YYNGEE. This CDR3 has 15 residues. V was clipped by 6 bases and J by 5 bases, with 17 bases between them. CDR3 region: CASTDSRDRTGELFF. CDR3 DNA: TGTGCCAGCACCGACTCGCGGGACCGAACCGGGGAGCTGTTTTTT.

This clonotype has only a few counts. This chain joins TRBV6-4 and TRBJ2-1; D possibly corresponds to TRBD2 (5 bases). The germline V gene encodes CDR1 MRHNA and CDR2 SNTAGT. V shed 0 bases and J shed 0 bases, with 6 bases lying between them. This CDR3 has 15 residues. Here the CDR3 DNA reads TGTGCCAGCAGTGACTCGAGCGGCTCCTACAATGAGCAGTTCTTC. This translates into CASSDSSGSYNEQFF.